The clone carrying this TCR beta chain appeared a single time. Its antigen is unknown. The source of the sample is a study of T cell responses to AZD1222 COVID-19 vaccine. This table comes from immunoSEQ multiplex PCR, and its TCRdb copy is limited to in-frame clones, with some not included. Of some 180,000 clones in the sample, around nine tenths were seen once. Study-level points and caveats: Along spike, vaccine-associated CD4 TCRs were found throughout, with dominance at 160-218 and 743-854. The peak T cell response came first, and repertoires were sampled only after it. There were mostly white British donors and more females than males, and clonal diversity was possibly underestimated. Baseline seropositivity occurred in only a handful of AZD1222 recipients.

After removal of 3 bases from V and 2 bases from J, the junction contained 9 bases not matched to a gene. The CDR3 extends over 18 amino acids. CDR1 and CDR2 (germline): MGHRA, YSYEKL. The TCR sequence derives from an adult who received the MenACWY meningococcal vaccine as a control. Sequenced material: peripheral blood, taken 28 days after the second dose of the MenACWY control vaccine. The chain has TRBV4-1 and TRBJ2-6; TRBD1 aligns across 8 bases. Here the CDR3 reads CASSHTVGQATGANVLTF. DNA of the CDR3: TGCGCCAGCAGCCACACAGTGGGACAGGCGACTGGGGCCAACGTCCTGACTTTC.